The TCR beta chain described here comes from a study of Tregs in tolerant kidney transplant recipients. Notes on the study in general: Expanding Tregs on activated donor B cells appeared to best identify donor-specific TCRbeta clones.

Clones were sequenced by immunoSEQ multiplex PCR, and TCRdb holds only the in-frame ones, with some missing. Here the sample spans tens of thousands of clones, 93% being singletons. For this clone: Its target is not known.

The nonmyeloablative bone marrow transplants came from related graft donors, with transient mixed chimerism. The sequenced sample was CD4+ T cells from blood (PBMCs), obtained 12 months after the transplant. The sequence was obtained from a human patient who received a combined kidney and bone marrow transplant. The T cells may partly be graft donor cells.

The CDR3 sequence is CASSPWTSEETQYF. CDR3 DNA: TGCGCCAGCAGCCCCTGGACTAGCGAGGAGACCCAGTACTTC. This chain uses TRBV5-1 with TRBJ2-5; TRBD2 matches 9 bases. V dropped 4 bases and J dropped 5; count of bases not matched to a gene: 6. CDR3 length: 14 residues. The V gene's germline CDR1 is SGHRS and CDR2 YFSETQ.